This TCR beta chain comes out of a study of T-cell reconstitution after alpha-beta-depleted transplantation in children. Overall study results and limits: About two months after transplant, alpha-beta T cells reportedly came from several hundred expanded graft clones. Recipient T cells and thymic progenitors that survived gave rise to the high TCRbeta diversity observed at day 60 in some patients.

Concerning this clonotype itself: Its cognate antigen is unknown.

The CDR3 extends over 15 amino acids. V trimming: 3 bases; J trimming: 8 bases; junction bases outside the gene matches: 7. CDR1 and CDR2 from the germline V gene are SSHAT and FNYEAQ (reference sequence). TCRbeta library construction was performed incorporating unique molecular identifiers. In TCRdb, the PCR reads were re-called with MiXCR into one record per CDR3 protein. The table includes about 310,000 distinct CDR3 sequences, approximately 23% detected once. The receptor was derived from a male patient younger than 18 who had a stem cell transplant for acute lymphoblastic leukemia, so the T cells may come from the graft donor. The sequences come from PBMCs, mostly from graft donor cells, collected 180 days after TCRalphabeta/CD19-depleted stem cell transplant. The V gene is TRBV7-7, the J gene TRBJ2-1; 10 bases are shared with TRBD2. Written as DNA, the CDR3 is TGTGCCAGCAGCTTTTCAGCGGGAGGGCCTTATGAGCAGTTCTTC. The encoded protein is CASSFSAGGPYEQFF. The full variable domain, in which reference TRBV7-7 and TRBJ2-1 provide the parts outside the CDR3, is GAGVSQSPRYKVTKRGQDVTLRCDPISSHATLYWYQQALGQGPEFLTYFNYEAQPDKSGLPSDRFSAERPEGSISTLTIQRTEQRDSAMYRCASSFSAGGPYEQFFGPGTRLTVL.